The rows below give T cell receptor beta chains drawn from one sample of a study of shared clonotypes between healthy human individuals. Some clones are missing from TCRdb's copy, which holds only in-frame ones; the method was immunoSEQ multiplex PCR. The data contain 550,000 to 850,000 clones, roughly 72% of them singletons. Input material: memory CD4+ T cells sorted from blood. These receptors were collected from a woman aged 25 to 45 in good health. Each CDR3 is given with its conserved first and last residue. The D gene is left open where the match is weak. The listing skips clone size in some rows; elsewhere it reads once, few, many or a size class.

V: TRBV7-2; J: TRBJ2-7; D: TRBD2; size: NA; DNA: TGTGCCAGCAGCCGTAGTAGCGGGAGACTGATGTACGAGCAGTACTTC; CDR3: CASSRSSGRLMYEQYF
V: TRBV5-4; J: TRBJ1-2; D: NA; size: NA; DNA: TGTGCCAGCAGCTTGGGAGGGCTGGGCTACACCTTC; CDR3: CASSLGGLGYTF
V: TRBV30; J: TRBJ2-5; D: TRBD2; size: few; DNA: TGTGCCTGGAGTGTCCCACGGGGGGCCCAGTACTTC; CDR3: CAWSVPRGAQYF
V: TRBV25-1; J: TRBJ2-6; D: NA; size: NA; DNA: TGTGCCAGTGACGGACAGCACGATTCTGGGGCCAACGTCCTGACTTTC; CDR3: CASDGQHDSGANVLTF
V: TRBV11-2; J: TRBJ2-1; D: NA; size: few; DNA: TGTGCCAGCAGCCTAAACCCGGACAATGAGCAGTTCTTC; CDR3: CASSLNPDNEQFF
V: TRBV6-1; J: TRBJ1-4; D: NA; size: NA; DNA: TGTGCCAGCAGTGTTCCAACAGGGAATAAGGATGAAAAACTGTTTTTT; CDR3: CASSVPTGNKDEKLFF
V: TRBV15; J: TRBJ1-4; D: TRBD1; size: few; DNA: TGTGCCACCAGCAGGAACCCCCAACAGGGGGCGGGTGAAAAACTGTTTTTT; CDR3: CATSRNPQQGAGEKLFF
V: TRBV2; J: TRBJ2-5; D: TRBD1; size: NA; DNA: TGTGCCAGCAGTGAAGGGACAGGGGGCGGGGAGACCCAGTACTTC; CDR3: CASSEGTGGGETQYF
V: TRBV7-9; J: TRBJ1-5; D: NA; size: NA; DNA: TGTGCCAGCAGCTTAGGACATTGGCAGCCCCAGCATTTT; CDR3: CASSLGHWQPQHF
V: TRBV19; J: TRBJ1-1; D: NA; size: NA; DNA: TGTGCCAGTAGTATAGAAAGGAGATCGAACACTGAAGCTTTCTTT; CDR3: CASSIERRSNTEAFF
V: TRBV7-2; J: TRBJ2-3; D: NA; size: many; DNA: TGTGCCAGCAGCCCCGGGACTAGCACAGATACGCAGTATTTT; CDR3: CASSPGTSTDTQYF
V: TRBV27; J: TRBJ2-1; D: NA; size: NA; DNA: TGTGCCAGCAGTTCCCCGGGGGCCTTGGCGGGAGAGGTAAAAGAGCAGTTCTTC; CDR3: CASSSPGALAGEVKEQFF
V: TRBV5-1; J: TRBJ2-3; D: TRBD2; size: NA; DNA: TGCGCCAGCAGCCTTATGACTAGCGGGAGTGACACGCAGTATTTT; CDR3: CASSLMTSGSDTQYF
V: TRBV21-1; J: TRBJ2-1; D: NA; size: NA; DNA: TGTGCCAGCCGGGGGATAGCGGACAACAATGAGCAGTTCTTC; CDR3: CASRGIADNNEQFF
V: TRBV19; J: TRBJ1-1; D: NA; size: NA; DNA: TGTGCCAGTAGTATACGGTGGAACACTGAAGCTTTCTTT; CDR3: CASSIRWNTEAFF
V: TRBV27; J: TRBJ1-2; D: NA; size: few; DNA: TGTGCCAGCAGTTTAAGTCGCCGGGGAGACTATGGCTACACCTTC; CDR3: CASSLSRRGDYGYTF
V: TRBV7-8; J: TRBJ1-1; D: TRBD1; size: NA; DNA: TGTGCCAGCAGCCTCTACGACAGGGGGCTTGGTGAAGCTTTCTTT; CDR3: CASSLYDRGLGEAFF
V: TRBV28; J: TRBJ1-4; D: TRBD1; size: few; DNA: TGTGCCAGCAGTCAGGGGGCCGCGGATGCAAATGAAAAACTGTTTTTT; CDR3: CASSQGAADANEKLFF
V: TRBV7-2; J: TRBJ1-1; D: NA; size: many; DNA: TGTGCCAGCAGCTTCCAGAGCTACACTGAAGCTTTCTTT; CDR3: CASSFQSYTEAFF
V: TRBV28; J: TRBJ2-2; D: TRBD2; size: NA; DNA: TGTGCCTCAAAGGTAGCGGGATATTCCGGGGAGCTGTTTTTT; CDR3: CASKVAGYSGELFF
V: TRBV5-4; J: TRBJ2-1; D: NA; size: NA; DNA: TGTGCCAGCAGCAGGTTGAATGAGCAGTTCTTC; CDR3: CASSRLNEQFF
V: TRBV18; J: TRBJ1-3; D: NA; size: NA; DNA: TGTGCCAGCTCACTCAGCCAGGGTCCGGGAAACACCATATATTTT; CDR3: CASSLSQGPGNTIYF
V: TRBV19; J: TRBJ1-5; D: NA; size: NA; DNA: TGTGCCAGTGGAAGGTATCAGCCCCAGCATTTT; CDR3: CASGRYQPQHF
V: TRBV7-2; J: TRBJ2-3; D: TRBD2; size: NA; DNA: TGTGCCAGCAGCCCGACTAGCGGGACCGCAGATACGCAGTATTTT; CDR3: CASSPTSGTADTQYF
V: TRBV9; J: TRBJ2-2; D: TRBD2; size: NA; DNA: TGTGCCAGCAGCGTAAAAAGCGGGAGAGGGAGGGTCAACACCGGGGAGCTGTTTTTT; CDR3: CASSVKSGRGRVNTGELFF
V: TRBV5-6; J: TRBJ2-5; D: TRBD2; size: NA; DNA: TGTGCCAGCAGCGAAGGGACTAGCGGGAGCGAGACCCAGTACTTC; CDR3: CASSEGTSGSETQYF
V: TRBV7-6; J: TRBJ2-1; D: TRBD2; size: many; DNA: TGTGCCAGCAGCAAACTAGCGGTTCCCAACAATGAGCAGTTCTTC; CDR3: CASSKLAVPNNEQFF
V: TRBV28; J: TRBJ1-5; D: TRBD1; size: NA; DNA: TGTGCCAGCAGTATAATAGGACAGGGATCTCAGCCCCAGCATTTT; CDR3: CASSIIGQGSQPQHF
V: TRBV18; J: TRBJ2-5; D: NA; size: NA; DNA: TGTGCCAGCTCACCGCCCAGGAAGGAGACCCAGTACTTC; CDR3: CASSPPRKETQYF
V: TRBV11-2; J: TRBJ2-4; D: TRBD1; size: NA; DNA: TGTGCCAGCAGCCCCTTACATTCGACAGGGGAAAACATTCAGTACTTC; CDR3: CASSPLHSTGENIQYF
V: TRBV14; J: TRBJ1-1; D: NA; size: NA; DNA: TGTGCCAGCAGCCAAGGGCCGGGACACGGAATTGCCACTGAAGCTTTCTTT; CDR3: CASSQGPGHGIATEAFF
V: TRBV28; J: TRBJ2-3; D: TRBD1; size: NA; DNA: TGTGCCAGCAGTGGGGGGGGACAGGGGAACACAGATACGCAGTATTTT; CDR3: CASSGGGQGNTDTQYF
V: TRBV5-1; J: TRBJ2-3; D: TRBD1; size: NA; DNA: TGCGCCAGCAGCACCGGGACAGGGATCGATACGCAGTATTTT; CDR3: CASSTGTGIDTQYF
V: TRBV28; J: TRBJ2-1; D: NA; size: NA; DNA: TGTGCCAGCAGTTTAGGCTATGAGCAGTTCTTC; CDR3: CASSLGYEQFF
V: TRBV2; J: TRBJ2-1; D: NA; size: NA; DNA: TGTGCCAGCAGTTACCTTAGAACCCGTCACAATGAGCAGTTCTTC; CDR3: CASSYLRTRHNEQFF
V: TRBV7-2; J: TRBJ2-7; D: TRBD2; size: few; DNA: TGTGCCAGCAGCCCGGGACTAGCGATTTACGAGCAGTACTTC; CDR3: CASSPGLAIYEQYF
V: TRBV7-6; J: TRBJ2-1; D: NA; size: NA; DNA: TGTGCCAGCAGCTTCAGCAGCGGCCTTACTAGCTCCTACAATGAGCAGTTCTTC; CDR3: CASSFSSGLTSSYNEQFF
V: TRBV7-6; J: TRBJ2-2; D: NA; size: NA; DNA: TGTGCCAGCAGCCCCTCCGGGACTAACACCGGGGAGCTGTTTTTT; CDR3: CASSPSGTNTGELFF
V: TRBV30; J: TRBJ1-2; D: NA; size: many; DNA: TGTGCTACGAGAACGCGAGTCAGGGTAAACTATGGCTACACCTTC; CDR3: CATRTRVRVNYGYTF
V: TRBV18; J: TRBJ2-2; D: NA; size: NA; DNA: TGTGCCAGCTCAATGATAGCGGAAGGGGGCACCGGGGAGCTGTTTTTT; CDR3: CASSMIAEGGTGELFF
V: TRBV15; J: TRBJ2-1; D: TRBD2; size: once; DNA: TGTGCCACCAGCAGAGAGTTAGCGGGAGGGAACAATGAGCAGTTCTTC; CDR3: CATSRELAGGNNEQFF
V: TRBV7-9; J: TRBJ1-1; D: NA; size: NA; DNA: TGTGCCAGCAGCTTTGATCTCGACGGGGGTGAAGCTTTCTTT; CDR3: CASSFDLDGGEAFF
V: TRBV5-1; J: TRBJ2-7; D: NA; size: NA; DNA: TGCGCCAGCAGCTTGGCTACACTCTCCTACGAGCAGTACTTC; CDR3: CASSLATLSYEQYF
V: TRBV28; J: TRBJ1-2; D: NA; size: NA; DNA: TGTGCCAGCAGTTTGGTGCCTTCAAGGGGCTACACCTTC; CDR3: CASSLVPSRGYTF
V: TRBV5-1; J: TRBJ2-3; D: NA; size: NA; DNA: TGCGCCAGCAGCGCCGCCCGGGACTCATACACAGATACGCAGTATTTT; CDR3: CASSAARDSYTDTQYF
V: TRBV27; J: TRBJ1-2; D: NA; size: NA; DNA: TGTGCCAGCAGTGCACTAGGACAGAACTATGGCTACACCTTC; CDR3: CASSALGQNYGYTF
V: TRBV7-2; J: TRBJ2-3; D: NA; size: few; DNA: TGTGCCAGCAGCGCCCTTGGCGCTGGCTCAGATACGCAGTATTTT; CDR3: CASSALGAGSDTQYF
V: TRBV11-2; J: TRBJ2-7; D: TRBD2; size: NA; DNA: TGTGCCAGCAGCGAAATTAAAAGTCAGCGGGGACTACGTGAGCAGTACTTC; CDR3: CASSEIKSQRGLREQYF
V: TRBV5-4; J: TRBJ2-3; D: TRBD1; size: NA; DNA: TGTGCCAGCAGCCGTCCGGGACAGGGGGCAGATACGCAGTATTTT; CDR3: CASSRPGQGADTQYF
V: TRBV19; J: TRBJ2-1; D: NA; size: NA; DNA: TGTGCCAGTAGTACTGGTTTGGGGCAGGGGACCTACAATGAGCAGTTCTTC; CDR3: CASSTGLGQGTYNEQFF
V: TRBV7-3; J: TRBJ2-5; D: NA; size: NA; DNA: TGTGCCAGCAGCTTAACTAGGCAAGAGACCCAGTACTTC; CDR3: CASSLTRQETQYF
V: TRBV27; J: TRBJ1-1; D: NA; size: few; DNA: TGTGCCAGCAGTTTAGACCCTTTTACCAGGGGAGCTAAGAACACTGAAGCTTTCTTT; CDR3: CASSLDPFTRGAKNTEAFF
V: TRBV7-9; J: TRBJ2-1; D: NA; size: NA; DNA: TGTGCCAGCAGCTTGGCGGGGATCTACAATGAGCAGTTCTTC; CDR3: CASSLAGIYNEQFF
V: TRBV4-1; J: TRBJ2-1; D: NA; size: many; DNA: TGCGCCAGCAGCCATTTGACAACGTCCTACAATGAGCAGTTCTTC; CDR3: CASSHLTTSYNEQFF
V: TRBV4-1; J: TRBJ1-3; D: NA; size: NA; DNA: TGCGCCAGCAGCCAGGCCGGGGTAGTGGCTGGAAACACCATATATTTT; CDR3: CASSQAGVVAGNTIYF